This TCR beta chain was found in a study of blood T cells in healthy people across ages. Findings of the study overall: Possibly, changes in expanded clonotypes were confounded because donor CMV status was unknown. The study found more naive CD4+ cells and higher diversity in long-lived than aged donors.

Isolated per sample were at least 7 million PBMCs. Samples each yielded at least 6 micrograms of total RNA. This clonotype has ten or more counts. Its target is unknown. Sequence at one end of the junction differs from germline and may be a read error. The germline CDR1 and CDR2 sequences are SGHRS and YFSETQ. CDR3 length equals 14 residues. A J-beta primer mix and a sample-barcoded 5' primer were used in a second PCR of roughly 7 to 12 cycles. MiXCR, applied by TCRdb to the 5' RACE reads, yields one record per CDR3 protein. The sample holds more than 700,000 distinct CDR3 sequences; 40% to 65% are singletons and the top ten take 40% to 50%.

Sequencing was done on a sample of blood. This receptor was obtained from an older man in good health. The chain joins TRBV5-1 to TRBJ2-7; 8 nucleotides line up with TRBD1. The CDR3 sequence is CASSFGTGSYEQYF. The DNA of the CDR3 is TGTGCCAGCAGCTTTGGGACAGGCTCGTACGAGCAGTACTTC.